These 10 T cell receptor beta chains were all obtained from the same sample, sequenced in a study of T cell repertoires in cytomegalovirus infection. One entry per CDR3 protein results from TCRdb running MiXCR on the reads. The sample records nearly 650,000 distinct CDR3 sequences, 20% to 30% being singletons. What was sequenced was CD8+ T cells from PBMCs. All receptors derive from a human donor in good health (CMV status not recorded). Some clones in this sample may be carry-over from other donors' samples.

This clonotype was recorded at least ten times. The genes are TRBV28 and TRBJ1-4; possibly TRBD1 for D (5 bases). Between the trimmed V and J ends, which lost 5 bases and 11 bases, there was a span of 21 bases. Germline CDR1 MDHEN, CDR2 SYDVKM. The CDR3 contains 15 residues. CDR3 sequence reads: CASSTKPRGVEKLFF. The CDR3 DNA follows: TGTGCCAGCAGTACTAAACCGAGGGGAGTGGAGAAACTGTTTTTT.

This clonotype came up a few times. The CDR3: CATSREEAYGYTF. CDR3 bases: TGTGCCACCAGCAGAGAGGAGGCCTATGGCTACACCTTC. The rearrangement joins TRBV15 to TRBJ1-2, with D unclear. The V end was cut by 0 bases, the J end by 4 bases, with 6 bases between. CDR3 length equals 13 residues. Germline V gene sequence: CDR1 LNHNV, CDR2 YYDKDF (reference sequence).

The rearrangement uses TRBV20-1 and TRBJ1-5, with D perhaps TRBD1 (5 bases). Germline CDR1 reads DFQATT; CDR2 reads SNEGSKA (reference sequence). There are 17 residues in the CDR3. Trimming stripped 6 bases from V and 0 bases from J, with 21 bases between. CDR3 nucleotide sequence: TGCAGTGCCGACAAACCGAGACAGCCTTATAGCAATCAGCCCCAGCATTTT. This codes for CSADKPRQPYSNQPQHF.

This rearrangement joins TRBV7-9 to TRBJ2-7, with TRBD1 matching over 7 bases. The CDR3 is 13 residues long. Unmatched junction bases numbered 8, after V lost 8 bases and J lost 4 bases. Germline V gives CDR1 SEHNR, CDR2 FQNEAQ (reference sequence). CDR3 nucleotides: TGTGCCAGCGGGCCAGACAGGGTGTACGAGCAGTACGTC. Protein: CASGPDRVYEQYV.

This rearrangement joins TRBV10-3 to TRBJ2-2; either TRBD1 or TRBD2 may supply D (6 bases each). CDR1 is ENHRY and CDR2 is SYGVKD in the germline V gene. The CDR3 length is 20 residues. The V end lost 4 bases, the J end lost 2 bases, and 26 bases lay between the germline ends. This chain's CDR3 is CAISALTGGSVLINTGELFF. Here the CDR3 DNA reads TGTGCCATCAGTGCTTTGACAGGAGGGTCCGTCCTTATCAACACCGGGGAGCTGTTTTTT.

This clonotype was seen a few times. The rearrangement links TRBV12-3 or TRBV12-4 to TRBJ2-2; D unclear. CDR3 length: 10 residues. V lost 3 bases to trimming and J lost 10 bases, with 3 bases between them. CDR3 amino acids: CASSFQELFF. CDR3 coding DNA: TGTGCCAGCAGTTTTCAGGAGCTGTTTTTT.

This clonotype has a handful of counts. The chain carries TRBV28 and TRBJ2-7; D remains unclear. Germline CDR1 is MDHEN and CDR2 is SYDVKM. CDR3 length equals 15 residues. V was pared by 3 bases and J by 9 bases, with 21 bases between. The CDR3 sequence is CASSFGPGSANGQYV. In DNA, the CDR3 is TGTGCCAGCAGTTTTGGCCCCGGGTCCGCTAATGGGCAGTACGTC.

The chain is built from TRBV29-1 and TRBJ2-1, with 8 bases aligning to TRBD1. CDR3 length: 12 amino acids. Trimming cost V 6 bases and J 10 bases; bases outside gene matches: 8. Looked up from germline, CDR1 is SQVTM and CDR2 is ANQGSEA. CDR3 DNA sequence: TGCAGCGTCCTTTTACAGGGGGGCGAGCAGTTCTTC. Protein: CSVLLQGGEQFF.

V and J are TRBV20-1 and TRBJ2-3; 11 nucleotides match TRBD2. The ends lost 2 bases at V and 6 bases at J; junction bases unmatched: 7. Germline loops: CDR1 DFQATT, CDR2 SNEGSKA (reference sequence). This CDR3 has 15 amino acids. The CDR3: CSARFTSGGPDTQYF. Written as DNA, the CDR3 is TGCAGTGCTAGATTTACTAGCGGGGGCCCGGATACGCAGTATTTT.

The chain carries TRBV28 and TRBJ1-2; possible D gene TRBD1, 6 bases. This CDR3 is 11 amino acids long. The V gene lost 8 bases and the J gene lost 6 bases, with 10 bases spanning the gap. Looked up from germline, CDR1 is MDHEN and CDR2 is SYDVKM. Written as DNA, the CDR3 is TGTGCCAGCGGACAGATAAATGGCTACACCTTC. Translating it yields CASGQINGYTF.